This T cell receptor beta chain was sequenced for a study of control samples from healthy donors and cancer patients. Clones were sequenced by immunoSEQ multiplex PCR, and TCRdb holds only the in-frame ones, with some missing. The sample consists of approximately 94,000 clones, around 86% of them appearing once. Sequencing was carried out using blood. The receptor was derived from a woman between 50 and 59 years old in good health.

CDR3 sequence reads: CASSSGRAVDEQYF. The CDR3 DNA follows: TGTGCCAGCAGCTCCGGTCGGGCGGTGGACGAGCAGTACTTC. This chain links TRBV7-3 with TRBJ2-7; D ambiguous. This CDR3 spans 14 amino acids. V was trimmed by 4 bases and J by 5 bases, leaving 15 bases between them. Germline V lookup: CDR1 SGHTA, CDR2 FQGTGA.